The sequence of this T cell receptor beta chain was determined in a study of blood T cell repertoires in COVID-19. Study as a whole: Sources were T cells, B-cell-depleted T cells, or PBMCs; the material itself was cDNA or gDNA.

This clone was counted once. The CDR3 extends over 15 amino acids. Germline CDR1 is KGHSH and CDR2 is LQKENI. The V gene end was trimmed by 3 bases and the J gene end by 3 bases; junction bases not matched to a gene: 5. Clones were read by immunoSEQ multiplex PCR, and TCRdb kept only the in-frame ones, dropping some. The repertoire holds about 150,000 clones, with 70% to 80% as singletons. Which cohort a participant joined came from the clinical history participants gave. This clonotype was sampled from a woman in her seventies in a cohort exposed to, infected with or recovered from COVID-19 (not recorded which). Sequencing input: PBMCs or T cells enriched from blood (not recorded which). The rearrangement links TRBV18 to TRBJ2-1, with 7 bases fitting TRBD1. This CDR3 reads CASSPPGQNYNEQFF. CDR3 DNA: TGTGCCAGCTCACCGCCGGGACAGAACTACAATGAGCAGTTCTTC.